This T cell receptor (beta chain) was sequenced in a study of cytomegalovirus exposure and HLA in healthy donors. A multiplex PCR was run with 60 Vbeta primers and 13 Jbeta primers. Data came from immunoSEQ multiplex PCR; TCRdb stores just in-frame clones and leaves some out. The data show under 150,000 clones, 55% to 75% seen once. V dropped 3 bases and J dropped 0; count of bases not matched to a gene: 19. CDR3 length: 22 residues. The germline V gene has CDR1 LNHNV and CDR2 YYDKDF (reference sequence). This receptor was obtained from a human donor in good health. This chain joins TRBV15 and TRBJ2-1; the match to TRBD2 covers 11 bases. The sample comprised PBMCs. The CDR3 sequence is CATSSGSPLLAGASGSYNEQFF. DNA for the CDR3: TGTGCCACCAGCAGTGGAAGCCCGTTACTAGCGGGAGCTTCGGGCTCCTACAATGAGCAGTTCTTC. Full variable domain (rest looked up from reference TRBV15 and TRBJ2-1): DAMVIQNPRYQVTQFGKPVTLSCSQTLNHNVMYWYQQKSSQAPKLLFHYYDKDFNNEADTPDNFQSRRPNTSFCFLDIRSPGLGDTAMYLCATSSGSPLLAGASGSYNEQFFGPGTRLTVL.